These 7 T cell receptor beta chains came from one sample sequenced in a study of cytomegalovirus exposure and HLA in healthy donors. PCR involved 60 Vbeta and 13 Jbeta primers. Clones were read by immunoSEQ multiplex PCR, and TCRdb kept only the in-frame ones, dropping some. The table includes 100,000 or so clones, around 63% detected once. The sequencing input was PBMCs. These receptors all come from a man aged 25 to 45 in good health and CMV-seronegative.

The V call is TRBV5-4, the J call TRBJ2-1, with D possibly matching TRBD1 (5 bases). The germline V gene encodes CDR1 SGHNT and CDR2 YYREEE (reference sequence). This CDR3 is built from 16 residues. The V end was cut by 4 bases, the J end by 0 bases, with 14 bases between. As DNA, the CDR3 is TGTGCCAGCAGCCCCATCTCAGGGTCCTCCTACAATGAGCAGTTCTTC. It yields the protein CASSPISGSSYNEQFF. The full variable domain, rest sourced from reference TRBV5-4 and TRBJ2-1, is ETGVTQSPTHLIKTRGQQVTLRCSSQSGHNTVSWYQQALGQGPQFIFQYYREEENGRGNFPPRFSGLQFPNYSSELNVNALELDDSALYLCASSPISGSSYNEQFFGPGTRLTVL.

The CDR3 region has the DNA TGTGCCACCAGCAGAGATCGAGGCAACTCCTACGAGCAGTACTTC. It codes for CATSRDRGNSYEQYF. V is TRBV15 and J is TRBJ2-7; no clear D. CDR1 is LNHNV, CDR2 YYDKDF, per germline (reference sequence). V was cut by 0 bases and J by 0 bases, with 9 bases left in between. CDR3 length: 15 residues.

This clone has more than one count but fewer than ten. The rearrangement uses TRBV7-8 and TRBJ2-3; D is unclear. The V gene's germline CDR1 is SGHVS and CDR2 FQNEAQ. The CDR3 is 18 residues long. Trimming left V 2 bases short and J 5 bases short, with 23 bases between. The CDR3 nucleotides are TGTGCCAGCAGCTTACGAGCTCGGCGCTCCCTGGGCGTAGATACGCAGTATTTT. It encodes CASSLRARRSLGVDTQYF.

The chain uses TRBV19 and TRBJ2-7; a weak D match, TRBD2 (5 bases). Between the trimmed V and J ends, which lost 2 bases and 1 base, there was a span of 15 bases. Germline V gives CDR1 LNHDA, CDR2 SQIVND (reference sequence). This CDR3 is built from 16 residues. The CDR3 DNA follows: TGTGCCAGTAGTATAATGGGCGGAGGACGATCCTACGAGCAGTACTTC. It codes for CASSIMGGGRSYEQYF.

The genes are TRBV6-4 and TRBJ2-6, with 7 bases lining up with TRBD1. This CDR3 contains 16 residues. Germline assignment: CDR1 MRHNA and CDR2 SNTAGT. Unmatched junction bases numbered 5, after V lost 6 bases and J lost 0 bases. This CDR3 is CASSPQGNSGANVLTF. The DNA of the CDR3 is TGTGCCAGCAGCCCACAGGGGAACTCTGGGGCCAACGTCCTGACTTTC.

The chain recombines TRBV11-2 with TRBJ1-2, with D possibly matching TRBD1 (6 bases). CDR3 size: 16 residues. Germline CDR1 is SGHAT and CDR2 is FQNNGV. With 3 bases removed from V and 0 bases from J, the gap between germline ends came to 14 bases. Written as DNA, the CDR3 is TGTGCCAGCAGCTTGGGTTTTGACAGGCCTAACTATGGCTACACCTTC. As protein: CASSLGFDRPNYGYTF.

The chain combines TRBV7-2 with TRBJ2-5; 7 bases fit TRBD2. J gave up 2 bases and V 5 bases, and 5 bases lay outside the gene matches. CDR1 is SGHTA, CDR2 FQGNSA, per germline. The CDR3 is 14 amino acids. CDR3 loop: CASSQPGRQETQYF. In DNA, the CDR3 is TGTGCCAGCAGCCAACCCGGGAGGCAAGAGACCCAGTACTTC.